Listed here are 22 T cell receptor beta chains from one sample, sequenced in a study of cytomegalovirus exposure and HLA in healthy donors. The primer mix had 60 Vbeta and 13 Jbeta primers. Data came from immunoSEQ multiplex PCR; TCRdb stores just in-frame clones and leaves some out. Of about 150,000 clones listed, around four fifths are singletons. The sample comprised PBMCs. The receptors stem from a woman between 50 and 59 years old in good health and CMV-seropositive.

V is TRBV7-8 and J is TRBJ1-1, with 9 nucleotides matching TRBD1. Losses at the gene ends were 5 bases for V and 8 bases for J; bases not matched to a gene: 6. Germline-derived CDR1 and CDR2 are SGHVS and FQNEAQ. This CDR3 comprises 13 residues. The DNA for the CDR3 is TGTGCCAGCAGCCTGAGACAGGGGGTGGAAGCTTTCTTT. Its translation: CASSLRQGVEAFF.

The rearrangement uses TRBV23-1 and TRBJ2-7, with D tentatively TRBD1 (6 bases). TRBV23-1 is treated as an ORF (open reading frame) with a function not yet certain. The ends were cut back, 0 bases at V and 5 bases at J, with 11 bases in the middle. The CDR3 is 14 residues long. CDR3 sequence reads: CASSQSSGENEQYF. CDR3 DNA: TGCGCCAGCAGTCAATCGTCAGGGGAAAACGAGCAGTACTTC.

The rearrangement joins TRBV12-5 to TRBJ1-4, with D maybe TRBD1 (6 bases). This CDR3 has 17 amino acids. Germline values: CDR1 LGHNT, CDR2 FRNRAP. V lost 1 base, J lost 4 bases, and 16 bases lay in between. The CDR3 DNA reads TGTGCTAGTGGTTTGGACAGGGAGGGGGGGATTAATGAAAAACTGTTTTTT. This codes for CASGLDREGGINEKLFF.

The CDR3 region has the DNA TGTGCCAGCAGCCAAGATGCTGTCGGACAGGGGGATAATGAGCAGTTCTTC. Encoded protein: CASSQDAVGQGDNEQFF. The gene calls are TRBV4-2 and TRBJ2-1; 10 nucleotides match TRBD1. The CDR3 has 17 residues. From germline, CDR1 is LGHNA and CDR2 YNFKEQ. The V gene end was trimmed by 0 bases and the J gene end by 7 bases; junction bases not matched to a gene: 9.

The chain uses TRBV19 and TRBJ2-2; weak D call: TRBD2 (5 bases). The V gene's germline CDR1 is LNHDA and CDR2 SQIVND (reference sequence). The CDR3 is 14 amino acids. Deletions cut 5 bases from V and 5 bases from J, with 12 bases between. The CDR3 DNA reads TGTGCCAGTAGTGGCAGGTGGGAGACCGGGGAGCTGTTTTTT. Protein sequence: CASSGRWETGELFF.

CDR3: CASSPVALNTEAFF. DNA of the CDR3: TGTGCCAGCAGCCCAGTAGCGTTGAACACTGAAGCTTTCTTT. The chain uses TRBV7-9 and TRBJ1-1; D unresolved. The CDR3 has 14 amino acids. Deletions cut 5 bases from V and 0 bases from J, with 10 bases between. Germline assignment: CDR1 SEHNR and CDR2 FQNEAQ (reference sequence).

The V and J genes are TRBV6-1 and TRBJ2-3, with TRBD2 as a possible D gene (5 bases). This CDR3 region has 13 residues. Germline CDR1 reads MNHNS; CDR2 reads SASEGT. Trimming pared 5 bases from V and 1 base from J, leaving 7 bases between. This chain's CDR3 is CASSISGTDTQYF. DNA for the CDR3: TGTGCCAGCAGTATTAGCGGCACAGATACGCAGTATTTT.

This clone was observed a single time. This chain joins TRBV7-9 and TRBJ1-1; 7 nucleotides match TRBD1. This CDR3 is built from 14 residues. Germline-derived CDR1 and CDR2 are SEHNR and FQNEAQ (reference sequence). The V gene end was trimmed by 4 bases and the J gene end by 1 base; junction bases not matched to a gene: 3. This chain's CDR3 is CASSSHRGNTEAFF. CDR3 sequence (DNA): TGTGCCAGCAGCTCCCACAGGGGGAACACTGAAGCTTTCTTT.

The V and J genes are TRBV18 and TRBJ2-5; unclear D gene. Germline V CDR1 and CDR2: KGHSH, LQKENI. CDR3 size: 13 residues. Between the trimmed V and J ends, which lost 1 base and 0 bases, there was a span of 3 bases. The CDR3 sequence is CASSPLNQETQYF. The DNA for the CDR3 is TGTGCCAGCTCACCACTCAACCAAGAGACCCAGTACTTC.

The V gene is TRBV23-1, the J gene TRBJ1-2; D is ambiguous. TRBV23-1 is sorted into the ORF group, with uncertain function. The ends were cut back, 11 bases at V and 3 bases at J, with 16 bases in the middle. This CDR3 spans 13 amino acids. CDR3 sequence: CARLPRRHYGYTF. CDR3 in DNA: TGCGCCCGACTACCCAGGAGGCACTATGGCTACACCTTC.

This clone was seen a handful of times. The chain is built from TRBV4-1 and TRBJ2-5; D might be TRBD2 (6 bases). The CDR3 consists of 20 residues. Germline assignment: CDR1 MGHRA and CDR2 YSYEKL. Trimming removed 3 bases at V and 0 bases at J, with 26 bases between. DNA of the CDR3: TGCGCCAGCAGCCATCCGGCTTTTGGGCGGGGATACCTACACCAAGAGACCCAGTACTTC. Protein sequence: CASSHPAFGRGYLHQETQYF.

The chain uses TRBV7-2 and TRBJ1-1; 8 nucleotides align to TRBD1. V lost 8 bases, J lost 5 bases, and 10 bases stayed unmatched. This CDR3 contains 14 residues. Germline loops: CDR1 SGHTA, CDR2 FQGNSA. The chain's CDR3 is CASCNPGGYTEAFF. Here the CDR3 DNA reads TGTGCCAGCTGCAATCCAGGGGGCTATACTGAAGCTTTCTTT. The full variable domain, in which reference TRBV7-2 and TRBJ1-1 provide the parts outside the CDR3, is GAGVSQSPSNKVTEKGKDVELRCDPISGHTALYWYRQSLGQGLEFLIYFQGNSAPDKSGLPSDRFSAERTGGSVSTLTIQRTQQEDSAVYLCASCNPGGYTEAFFGQGTRLTVV.

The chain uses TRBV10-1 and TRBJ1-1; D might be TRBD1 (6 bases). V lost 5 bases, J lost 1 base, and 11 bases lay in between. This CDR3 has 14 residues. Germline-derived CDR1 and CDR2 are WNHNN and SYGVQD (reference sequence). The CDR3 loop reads CASSLTGENTEAFF. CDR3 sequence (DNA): TGCGCCAGCAGTCTGACAGGAGAGAACACTGAAGCTTTCTTT.

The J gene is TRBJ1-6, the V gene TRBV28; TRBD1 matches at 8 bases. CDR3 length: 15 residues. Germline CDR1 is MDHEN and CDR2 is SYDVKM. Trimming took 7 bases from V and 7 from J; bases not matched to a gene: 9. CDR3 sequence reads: CASKIGQGGNSPLHF. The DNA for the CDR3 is TGTGCCAGCAAAATAGGACAGGGAGGCAATTCACCCCTCCACTTT.

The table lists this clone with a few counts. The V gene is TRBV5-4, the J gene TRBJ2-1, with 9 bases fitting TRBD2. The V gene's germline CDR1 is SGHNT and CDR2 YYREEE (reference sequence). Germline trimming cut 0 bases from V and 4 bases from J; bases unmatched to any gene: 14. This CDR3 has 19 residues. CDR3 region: CASSLGGRIAGETYNEQFF. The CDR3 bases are TGTGCCAGCAGCTTGGGGGGGCGGATAGCGGGAGAGACTTACAATGAGCAGTTCTTC.

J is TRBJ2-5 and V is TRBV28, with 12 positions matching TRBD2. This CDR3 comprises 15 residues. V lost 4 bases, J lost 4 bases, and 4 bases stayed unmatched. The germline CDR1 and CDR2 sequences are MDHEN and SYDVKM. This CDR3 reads CASSSRLAGAETQYF. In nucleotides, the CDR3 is TGTGCCAGCAGTTCTCGACTAGCGGGAGCAGAGACCCAGTACTTC.

CDR3 in amino acids: CATSRGRETQYF. CDR3 in DNA: TGTGCCACCAGCAGAGGGCGGGAGACCCAGTACTTC. The V gene is TRBV15, the J gene TRBJ2-5; D is undetermined. The ends were cut back, 1 base at V and 5 bases at J, with 5 bases in the middle. The CDR3 is made up of 12 amino acids. CDR1 is LNHNV and CDR2 is YYDKDF in the germline V gene (reference sequence).

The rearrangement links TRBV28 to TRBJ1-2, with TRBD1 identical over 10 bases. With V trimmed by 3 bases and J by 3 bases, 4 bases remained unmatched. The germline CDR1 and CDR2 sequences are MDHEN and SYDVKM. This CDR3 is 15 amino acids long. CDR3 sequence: CASSLLGQGDYGYTF. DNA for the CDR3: TGTGCCAGCAGTTTGCTTGGACAGGGGGACTATGGCTACACCTTC.

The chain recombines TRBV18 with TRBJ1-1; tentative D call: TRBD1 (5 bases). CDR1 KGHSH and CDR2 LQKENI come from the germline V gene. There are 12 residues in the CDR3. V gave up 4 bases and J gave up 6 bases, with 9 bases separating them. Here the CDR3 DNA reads TGTGCCAGCTCACTCGGGGGGGCTGAAGCTTTCTTT. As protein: CASSLGGAEAFF.

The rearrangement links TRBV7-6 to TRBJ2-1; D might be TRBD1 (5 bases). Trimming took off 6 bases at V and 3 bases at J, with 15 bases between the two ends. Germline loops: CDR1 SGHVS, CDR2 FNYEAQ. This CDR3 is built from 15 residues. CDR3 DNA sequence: TGTGCCAGCAGGAAGGGGCCCGATTACTACAATGAGCAGTTCTTC. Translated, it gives CASRKGPDYYNEQFF.

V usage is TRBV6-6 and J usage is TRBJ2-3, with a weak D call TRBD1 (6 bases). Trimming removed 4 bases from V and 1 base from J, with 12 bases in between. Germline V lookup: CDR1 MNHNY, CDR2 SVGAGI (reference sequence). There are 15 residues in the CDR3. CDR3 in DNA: TGTGCCAGCAGTTTGTTAGCAGGGGGCACAGATACGCAGTATTTT. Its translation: CASSLLAGGTDTQYF.

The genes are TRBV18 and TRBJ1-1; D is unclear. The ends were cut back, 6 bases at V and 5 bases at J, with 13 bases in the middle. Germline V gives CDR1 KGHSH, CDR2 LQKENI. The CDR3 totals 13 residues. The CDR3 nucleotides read TGTGCCAGCTCCCGTCAGGTTCGGACTGAAGCTTTCTTT. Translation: CASSRQVRTEAFF.